One T cell receptor (beta chain) is described in this entry. Which antigen it targets is not known. No quality values exist for individual bases; no much larger clone is one base distant. This CDR3 is also generated by other DNA sequences in the sample. This entry comes from a study of shared clonotypes between healthy human individuals (dated by TCRdb to about 2020). In the study overall: A few men and two women, aged 18 to 49 years, made up the cohort. Per donor, three plates each were used for CD4 naive and CD4 memory, two for CD8 naive, and one for CD8 memory. Blood TCR repertoires of about 5 healthy adults were deeply sequenced to estimate repertoire size and the extent of clonotype sharing between individuals. Libraries were prepared and TCR repertoires were sequenced by different laboratories using diverse techniques, in order to increase sequencing depth and limit assay-specific biases. Leukapheresis yielded between about 0.94 and 8.9 billion PBMCs per donor.

The investigation overall reported the following: Because the study included only a small number of donors, the genetic and exposure-history diversity represented was limited. Compared with non-shared clonotypes, clonotypes shared by all four sorted-subset donors had higher generation probabilities. Pairwise subsampling indicated that sequencing depth was expected to affect the degree of clonotype sharing among donors. Rarefaction of sorted-subset datasets indicated incomplete sequencing despite the large sequencing depth. Only blood was sampled, and tissue TCR repertoires likely differ from those in blood. Estimated clonotype richness was generally larger for naive than for memory subsets. Sharing across a handful of donors was observed for about 5% of naive CD4, 3% to 3.5% of naive CD8, 2.3% of memory CD4, and around 0.4% of memory CD8 clonotypes.

Cut back by 0 bases and 0 bases, the V and J ends lie 18 bases apart. The germline V gene supplies CDR1 SGHAT and CDR2 FQNNGV. The CDR3 sequence holds 18 residues, the cysteine and phenylalanine included. Only the CDR3 DNA is retained, 54 bases long and in frame from the first base. Using the deep immunoSEQ assay, multiplex PCR amplified TCR CDR3 regions from genomic DNA. Extracted genomic DNA from each cell subset was spread evenly across all wells of several immunoSEQ 96-well plates, with each plate serving as a replicate. For sorted subsets, around 200 ng genomic DNA, equal to tens of thousands of T cell genomes, was loaded into each replicate PCR. The purified libraries were quantified using a Qubit 3.0 fluorometer, sized with a Bioanalyzer 2100, and then quantified again using the KAPA Library Quantification kit. Every immunoSEQ 96-well plate was sequenced on a separate single-read 150-cycle Illumina NextSeq 550 flow cell. The source study handled its data this way. The immunoSEQ output contained only junctional sequences without quality scores, so filtering could not match that applied to full-length reads. Sequences were annotated with PyIR, a Python wrapper for IgBLAST v1.9, and V/J genes and CDR3 were assigned using IMGT germline references. Any read was removed if the V/J assignment was weak (E-value above 1e-6), the CDR3 was missing, or the read contained stop codons, out-of-frame junctions, or ambiguous translated residues. A V3J clonotype was defined by an identical inferred V gene, J gene, and CDR3 amino acid sequence. To compute the percentage overlap between repertoires, the number of shared unique clonotypes was divided by the size of the smaller repertoire. Repertoire richness was assessed with RTK rarefaction, the Chao1 estimator, and Recon v2.1 estimates of unobserved clonotypes. Generation probabilities for all TCRbeta clonotypes obtained by the gDNA method from a few donors were computed using OLGA. Not all clones reach the TCRdb copy of this immuneACCESS table, which keeps in-frame sequences only. Checked studies attribute under half of the gap to unresolved V genes and leave the rest unexplained. D and trimming come from the DNA, and the V and J calls and clone size come from that table. This sample gives about 960,000 clones in total; about 80% of them show up just once. The ten largest make up about 1.5% of the sample.

The donors were healthy, HIV-negative adults who had no recently reported acute infections or vaccinations. Only Caucasian adults living in Nashville, Tennessee, USA were represented among the donors. CD4+ T cells were enriched by magnetic negative selection, after which naive cells were positively selected on CD45RA and the negative fraction was taken as the memory subset. Blood was obtained by leukapheresis, after which PBMCs were separated by Ficoll-Histopaque density gradient centrifugation and cryopreserved in liquid nitrogen vapor phase. Analytical flow cytometry was used to check the purity and quantity of every magnetically sorted T cell population. Genomic DNA was isolated from every sorted fraction and measured by UV absorbance on a Nanodrop 2000c.

This receptor was taken from a man between 18 and 35 years old in good health. Sequencing was performed on memory CD4+ T cells sorted from blood. The sample's cell subset or site label, decoded: CD45RA-negative fraction. The V and J segments used are TRBV11-2 and TRBJ2-7; the D gene assignment is ambiguous. This receptor carries the CDR3 CASSLDRSWWDSSYEQYF. In nucleotide form, the sequence is TGTGCCAGCAGCTTAGATCGTAGTTGGTGGGATAGCTCCTACGAGCAGTACTTC.